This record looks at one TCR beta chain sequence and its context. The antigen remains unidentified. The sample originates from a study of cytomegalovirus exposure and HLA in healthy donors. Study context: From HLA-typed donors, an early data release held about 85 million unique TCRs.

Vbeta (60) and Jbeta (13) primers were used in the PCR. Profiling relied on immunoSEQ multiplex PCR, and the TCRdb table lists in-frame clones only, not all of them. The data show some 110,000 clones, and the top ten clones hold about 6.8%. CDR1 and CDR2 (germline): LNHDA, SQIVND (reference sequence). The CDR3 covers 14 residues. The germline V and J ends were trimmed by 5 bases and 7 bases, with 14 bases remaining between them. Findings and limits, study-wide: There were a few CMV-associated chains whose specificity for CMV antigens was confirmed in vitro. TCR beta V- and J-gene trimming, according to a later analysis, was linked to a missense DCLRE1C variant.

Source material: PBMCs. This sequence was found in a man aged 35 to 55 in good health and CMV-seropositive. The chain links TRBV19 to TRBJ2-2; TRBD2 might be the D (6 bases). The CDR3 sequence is CASSFGSLDGELFF. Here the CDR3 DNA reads TGTGCCAGTAGTTTCGGGAGTCTCGACGGGGAGCTGTTTTTT.